This T cell receptor beta chain appears in the sequencing data of a study of beta chain features in type 1 diabetes. On the study more broadly: All samples combined gave roughly 110,000,000 sorted cells for examination. Overall study results and limits: The analysis here could not establish whether HLA type shapes TCRB rearrangement. PCR could preferentially amplify shorter templates, alike in patients and controls.

Germline CDR1 MDHEN, CDR2 SYDVKM. The V and J ends lost 7 bases and 0 bases respectively, with 8 bases between them. This CDR3 is 13 amino acids long. As to this clone: The antigen is not known.

Sorting that relied on CD45RO/CCR7/CD25/CD127/CD95/CD27 yielded CD4+ naive, central memory, regulatory and stem cell-like memory cells. Investigators reverse transcribed all isolated RNA, so they sequenced expressed TCRB transcripts. Measured with immunoSEQ multiplex PCR; TCRdb has only the in-frame clones, and not every one. This sample yields a few hundred thousand clones, of which about 14% are seen a single time; approximately 0.019% belongs to the top ten. The source material was naive CD4+ T cells from blood. The chain combines TRBV28 with TRBJ2-3; a possible D gene is TRBD2 (6 bases). The TCR originated in a woman under 30 in good health. The CDR3 bases are TGTGCCAGCACGGGGACTAGCACAGATACGCAGTATTTT. The encoded protein is CASTGTSTDTQYF.